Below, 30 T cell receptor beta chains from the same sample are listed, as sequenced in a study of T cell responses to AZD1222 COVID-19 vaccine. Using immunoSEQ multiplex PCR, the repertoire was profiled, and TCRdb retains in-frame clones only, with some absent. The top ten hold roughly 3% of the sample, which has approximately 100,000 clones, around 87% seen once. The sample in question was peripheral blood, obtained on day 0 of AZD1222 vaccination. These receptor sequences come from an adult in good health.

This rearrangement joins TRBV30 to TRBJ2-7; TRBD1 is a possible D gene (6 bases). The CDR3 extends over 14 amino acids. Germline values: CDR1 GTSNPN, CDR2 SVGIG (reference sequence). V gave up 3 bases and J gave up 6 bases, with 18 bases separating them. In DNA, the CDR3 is TGTGCCTGGAGAGCCCCCTGGGGGCGCAGCGAGCAGTACTTC. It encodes CAWRAPWGRSEQYF.

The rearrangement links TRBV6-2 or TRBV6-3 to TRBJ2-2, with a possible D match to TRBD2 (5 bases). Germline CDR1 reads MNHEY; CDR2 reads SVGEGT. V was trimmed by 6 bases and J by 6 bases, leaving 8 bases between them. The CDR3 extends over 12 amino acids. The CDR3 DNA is TGTGCCAGCAGCCGGGAATCCGGGGAGCTGTTTTTT. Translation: CASSRESGELFF.

CDR3 DNA: TGTGCCAGCAGCCGTCTTAGTACCGGGGAGCTGTTTTTT. The encoded protein is CASSRLSTGELFF. This chain connects TRBV3-1 (or the pseudogene TRBV3-2) to TRBJ2-2; D ambiguous. This CDR3 is 13 amino acids long. The ends were cut back, 4 bases at V and 5 bases at J, with 8 bases in the middle. Germline-derived CDR1 and CDR2 are LGHDT and YNNKEL (reference sequence).

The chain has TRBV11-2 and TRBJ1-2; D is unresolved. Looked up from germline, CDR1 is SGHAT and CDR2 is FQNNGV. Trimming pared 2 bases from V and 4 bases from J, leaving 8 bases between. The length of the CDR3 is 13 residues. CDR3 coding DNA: TGTGCCAGCAGCTTAATGGCAGCCTATGGCTACACCTTC. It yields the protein CASSLMAAYGYTF.

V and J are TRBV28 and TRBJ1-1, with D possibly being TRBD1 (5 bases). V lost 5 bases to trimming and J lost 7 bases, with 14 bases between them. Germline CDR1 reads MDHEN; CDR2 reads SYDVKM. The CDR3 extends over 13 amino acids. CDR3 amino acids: CASSPAPGFEAFF. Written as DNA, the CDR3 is TGTGCCAGCAGTCCAGCACCAGGGTTTGAAGCTTTCTTT.

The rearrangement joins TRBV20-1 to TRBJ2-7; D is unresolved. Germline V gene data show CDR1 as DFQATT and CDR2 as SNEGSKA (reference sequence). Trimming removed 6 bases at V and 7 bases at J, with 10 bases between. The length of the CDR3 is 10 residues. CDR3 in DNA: TGCAGTGCCGTCGCCGTGGAGCAGTACTTC. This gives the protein CSAVAVEQYF.

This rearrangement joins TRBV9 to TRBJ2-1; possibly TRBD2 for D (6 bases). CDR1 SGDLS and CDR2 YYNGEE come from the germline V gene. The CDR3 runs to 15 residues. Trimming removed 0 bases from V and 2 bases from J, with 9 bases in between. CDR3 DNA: TGTGCCAGCAGCGTAGACCAGCGGGCCTACAATGAGCAGTTCTTC. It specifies CASSVDQRAYNEQFF.

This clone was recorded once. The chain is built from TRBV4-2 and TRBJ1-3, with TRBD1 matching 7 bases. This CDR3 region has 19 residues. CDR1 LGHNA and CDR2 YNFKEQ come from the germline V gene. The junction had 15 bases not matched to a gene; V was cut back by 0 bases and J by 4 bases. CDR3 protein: CASSQDAGSRDSRGNTIYF. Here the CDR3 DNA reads TGTGCCAGCAGCCAAGACGCGGGGTCGAGGGACAGTAGAGGAAACACCATATATTTT.

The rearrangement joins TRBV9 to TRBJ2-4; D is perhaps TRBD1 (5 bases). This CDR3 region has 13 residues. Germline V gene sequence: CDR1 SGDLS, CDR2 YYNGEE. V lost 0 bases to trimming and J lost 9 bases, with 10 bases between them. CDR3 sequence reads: CASSVVSQGIQYF. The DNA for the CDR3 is TGTGCCAGCAGCGTAGTGTCCCAGGGCATTCAGTACTTC. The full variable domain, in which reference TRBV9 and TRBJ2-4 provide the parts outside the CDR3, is DSGVTQTPKHLITATGQRVTLRCSPRSGDLSVYWYQQSLDQGLQFLIQYYNGEERAKGNILERFSAQQFPDLHSELNLSSLELGDSALYFCASSVVSQGIQYFGAGTRLSVL.

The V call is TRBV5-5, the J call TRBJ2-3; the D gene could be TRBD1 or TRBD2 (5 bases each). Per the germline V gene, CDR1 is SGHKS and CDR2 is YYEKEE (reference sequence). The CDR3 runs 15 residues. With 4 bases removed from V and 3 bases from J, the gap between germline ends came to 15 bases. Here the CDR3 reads CASSQVGERTDTQYF. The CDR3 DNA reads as TGTGCCAGCAGCCAAGTAGGGGAGAGGACAGATACGCAGTATTTT.

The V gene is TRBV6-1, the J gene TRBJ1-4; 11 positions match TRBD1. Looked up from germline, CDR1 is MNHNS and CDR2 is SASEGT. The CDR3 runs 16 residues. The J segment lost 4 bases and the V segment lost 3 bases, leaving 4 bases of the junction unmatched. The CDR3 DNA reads TGTGCCAGCAGTGAGGGACAGGGGGGCGGTAATGAAAAACTGTTTTTT. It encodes CASSEGQGGGNEKLFF.

The CDR3 DNA follows: TGTGCCACCGAAGGAAGCCGACAGGGGGCCGGCAATCAGCCCCAGCATTTT. Translation gives CATEGSRQGAGNQPQHF. The chain employs TRBV24-1 and TRBJ1-5; 10 bases are a match to TRBD1. J gave up 2 bases and V 9 bases, and 12 bases lay outside the gene matches. This CDR3 region has 17 residues. CDR1 is KGHDR and CDR2 is SFDVKD in the germline V gene.

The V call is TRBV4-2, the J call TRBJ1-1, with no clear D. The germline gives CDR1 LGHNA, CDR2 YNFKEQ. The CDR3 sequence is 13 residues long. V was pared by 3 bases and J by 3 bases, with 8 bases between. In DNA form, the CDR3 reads TGTGCCAGCAGCCAGAATCCAGACACTGAAGCTTTCTTT. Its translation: CASSQNPDTEAFF.

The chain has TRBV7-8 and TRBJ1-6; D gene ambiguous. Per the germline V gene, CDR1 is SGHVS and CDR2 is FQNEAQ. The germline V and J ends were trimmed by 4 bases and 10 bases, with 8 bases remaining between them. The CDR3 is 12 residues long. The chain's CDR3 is CASSSEGSPLHF. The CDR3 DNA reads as TGTGCCAGCAGCTCGGAAGGCTCACCCCTCCACTTT.

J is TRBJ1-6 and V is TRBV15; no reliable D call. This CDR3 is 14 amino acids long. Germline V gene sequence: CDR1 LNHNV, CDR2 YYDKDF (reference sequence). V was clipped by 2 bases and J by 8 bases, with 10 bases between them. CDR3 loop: CATSRSPGDSPLHF. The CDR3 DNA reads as TGTGCCACCAGCAGATCCCCCGGGGATTCACCCCTCCACTTT.

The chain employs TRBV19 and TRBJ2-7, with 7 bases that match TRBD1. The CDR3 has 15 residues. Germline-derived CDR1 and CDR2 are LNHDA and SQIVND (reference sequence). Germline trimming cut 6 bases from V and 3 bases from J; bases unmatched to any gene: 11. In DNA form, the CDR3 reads TGTGCCAGTAGCCCGGGACAGACGAATGACTACGAGCAGTACTTC. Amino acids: CASSPGQTNDYEQYF.

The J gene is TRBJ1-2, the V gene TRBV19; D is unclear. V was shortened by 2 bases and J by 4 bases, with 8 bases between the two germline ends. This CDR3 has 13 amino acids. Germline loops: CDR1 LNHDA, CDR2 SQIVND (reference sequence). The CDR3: CASSILEGYGYTF. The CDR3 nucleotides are TGTGCCAGTAGTATACTCGAGGGCTATGGCTACACCTTC. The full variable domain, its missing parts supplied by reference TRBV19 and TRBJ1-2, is DGGITQSPKYLFRKEGQNVTLSCEQNLNHDAMYWYRQDPGQGLRLIYYSQIVNDFQKGDIAEGYSVSREKKESFPLTVTSAQKNPTAFYLCASSILEGYGYTFGSGTRLTVV.

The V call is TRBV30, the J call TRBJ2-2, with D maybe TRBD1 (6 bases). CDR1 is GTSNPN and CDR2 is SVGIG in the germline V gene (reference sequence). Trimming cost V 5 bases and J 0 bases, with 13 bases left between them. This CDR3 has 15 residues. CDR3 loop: CAWAGQWSNTGELFF. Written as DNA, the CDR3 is TGTGCCTGGGCCGGACAGTGGTCGAACACCGGGGAGCTGTTTTTT.

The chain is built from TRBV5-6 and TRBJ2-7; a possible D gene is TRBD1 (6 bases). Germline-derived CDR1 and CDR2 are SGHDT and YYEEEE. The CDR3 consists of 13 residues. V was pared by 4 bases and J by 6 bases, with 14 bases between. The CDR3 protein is CASSPGHRFEQYF. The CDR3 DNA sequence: TGTGCCAGCAGCCCGGGACATCGGTTCGAGCAGTACTTC.

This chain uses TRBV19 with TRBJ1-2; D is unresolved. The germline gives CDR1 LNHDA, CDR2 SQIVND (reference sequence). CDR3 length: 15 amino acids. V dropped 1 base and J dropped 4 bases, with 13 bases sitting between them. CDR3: CASSIASYVGYGYTF. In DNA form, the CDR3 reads TGTGCCAGTAGTATAGCCTCCTATGTGGGCTATGGCTACACCTTC.

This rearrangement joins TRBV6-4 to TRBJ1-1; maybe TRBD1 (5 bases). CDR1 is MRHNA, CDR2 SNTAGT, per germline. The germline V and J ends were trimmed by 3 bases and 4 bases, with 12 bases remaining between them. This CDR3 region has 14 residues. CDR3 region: CASSENPGVTEAFF. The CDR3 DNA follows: TGTGCCAGCAGTGAAAACCCGGGGGTCACTGAAGCTTTCTTT.

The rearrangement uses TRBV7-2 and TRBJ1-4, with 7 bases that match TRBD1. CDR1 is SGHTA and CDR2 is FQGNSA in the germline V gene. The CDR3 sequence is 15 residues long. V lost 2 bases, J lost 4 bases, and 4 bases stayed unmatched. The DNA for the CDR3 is TGTGCCAGCAGCTTAACAGGGGATTATAATGAAAAACTGTTTTTT. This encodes CASSLTGDYNEKLFF.

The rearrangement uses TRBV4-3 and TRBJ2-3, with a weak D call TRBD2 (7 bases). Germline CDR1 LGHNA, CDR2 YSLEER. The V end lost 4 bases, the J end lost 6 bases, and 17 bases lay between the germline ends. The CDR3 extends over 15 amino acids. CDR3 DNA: TGCGCCAGCAGCCTCCTCCCAGGGGAGGGGGATACGCAGTATTTT. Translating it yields CASSLLPGEGDTQYF.

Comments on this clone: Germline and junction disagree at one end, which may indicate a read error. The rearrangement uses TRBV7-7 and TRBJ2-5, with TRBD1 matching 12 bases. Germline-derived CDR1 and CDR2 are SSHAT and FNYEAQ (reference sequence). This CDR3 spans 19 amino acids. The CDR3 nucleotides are TGTGCTAGCACCCTAAAGGGACAGGGGGCTTCCCAGCCTCAAGAGACCCAGTACTTC. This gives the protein CASTLKGQGASQPQETQYF.

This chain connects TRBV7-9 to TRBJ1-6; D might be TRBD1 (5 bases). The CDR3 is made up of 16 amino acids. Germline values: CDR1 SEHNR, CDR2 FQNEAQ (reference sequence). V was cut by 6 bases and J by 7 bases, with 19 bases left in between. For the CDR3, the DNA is TGTGCCAGCAGTCCGACTCCGGGACCTTCAAATTCACCCCTCCACTTT. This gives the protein CASSPTPGPSNSPLHF.

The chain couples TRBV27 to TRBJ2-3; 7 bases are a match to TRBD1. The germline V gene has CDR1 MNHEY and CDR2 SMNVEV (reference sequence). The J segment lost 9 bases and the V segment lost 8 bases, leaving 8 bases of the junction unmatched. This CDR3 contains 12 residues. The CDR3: CASGFRQGTQYF. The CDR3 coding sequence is TGTGCCAGCGGGTTCCGACAGGGAACGCAGTATTTT.

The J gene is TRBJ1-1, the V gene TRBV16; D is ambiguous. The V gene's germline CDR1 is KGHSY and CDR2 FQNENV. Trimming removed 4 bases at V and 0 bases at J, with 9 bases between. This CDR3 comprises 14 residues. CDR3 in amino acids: CASSPRQMNTEAFF. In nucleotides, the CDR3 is TGTGCCAGCAGCCCGCGGCAGATGAACACTGAAGCTTTCTTT.

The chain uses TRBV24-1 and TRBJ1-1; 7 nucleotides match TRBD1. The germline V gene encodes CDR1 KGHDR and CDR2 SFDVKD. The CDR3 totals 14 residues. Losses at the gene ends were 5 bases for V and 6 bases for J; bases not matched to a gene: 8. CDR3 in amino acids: CATSASGGLAEAFF. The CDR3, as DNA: TGTGCCACCAGTGCCTCAGGGGGGTTGGCTGAAGCTTTCTTT.

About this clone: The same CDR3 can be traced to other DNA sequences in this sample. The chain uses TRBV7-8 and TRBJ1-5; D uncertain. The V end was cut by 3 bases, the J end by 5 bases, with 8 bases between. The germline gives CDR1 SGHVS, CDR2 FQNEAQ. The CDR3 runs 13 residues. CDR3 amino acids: CASSFSGDQPQHF. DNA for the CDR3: TGTGCCAGCAGCTTCTCAGGCGATCAGCCCCAGCATTTT. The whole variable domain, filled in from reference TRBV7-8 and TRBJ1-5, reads GAGVSQSPRYKVAKRGQDVALRCDPISGHVSLFWYQQALGQGPEFLTYFQNEAQLDKSGLPSDRFFAERPEGSVSTLKIQRTQQEDSAVYLCASSFSGDQPQHFGDGTRLSIL.

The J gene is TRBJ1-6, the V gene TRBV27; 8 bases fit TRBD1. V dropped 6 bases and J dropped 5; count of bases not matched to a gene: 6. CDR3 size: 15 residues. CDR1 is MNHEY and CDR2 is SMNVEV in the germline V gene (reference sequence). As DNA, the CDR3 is TGTGCCAGCAGCATGGACAGGGTTAATAATTCACCCCTCCACTTT. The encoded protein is CASSMDRVNNSPLHF.